This T cell receptor (gamma chain) was documented in a study of human gamma delta and Vdelta1 T cells. J lost 10 bases, V lost 12 bases, and 15 bases had no gene match. Germline CDR1 is GITISATS and CDR2 is ISYDGTV (reference sequence). This CDR3 is built from 11 residues. TCRdb used CATT to re-call clones from the PCR reads. The sample shows about 240 gamma-chain clones, roughly 19% of them seen only once. This clone was seen only a few times. With a much larger clone just one base away, this may be a read error. This TCR came from a human donor in good health. Sequencing used Vdelta1 gamma-delta T cells from blood. This chain joins TRGV9 and TRGJ1 or TRGJ2. The CDR3 DNA is TGTGCCGGGTGGAAGGTTGGCAAGAAACTCTTT. It yields the protein CAGWKVGKKLF.